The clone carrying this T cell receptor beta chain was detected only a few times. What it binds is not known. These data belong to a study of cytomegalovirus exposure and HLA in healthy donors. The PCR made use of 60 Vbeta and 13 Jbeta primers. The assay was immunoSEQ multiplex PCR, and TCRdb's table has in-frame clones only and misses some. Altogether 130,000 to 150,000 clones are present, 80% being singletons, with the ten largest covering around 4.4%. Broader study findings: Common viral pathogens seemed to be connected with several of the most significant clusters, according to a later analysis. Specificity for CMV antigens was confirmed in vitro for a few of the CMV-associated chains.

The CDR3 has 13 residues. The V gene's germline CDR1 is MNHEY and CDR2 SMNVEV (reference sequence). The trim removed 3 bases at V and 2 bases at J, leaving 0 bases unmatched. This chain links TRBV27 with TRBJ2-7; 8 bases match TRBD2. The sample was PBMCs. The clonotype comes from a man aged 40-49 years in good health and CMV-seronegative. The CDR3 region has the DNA TGTGCCAGCAGTTTGACTAGCGCCTACGAGCAGTACTTC. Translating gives CASSLTSAYEQYF.